The 8 T cell receptor beta chains below were found in one sample sequenced in a study of T cells in Graves' hyperthyroidism and ophthalmopathy. Amplification of TCR beta CDR3 regions was performed using RNA transcripts as template. An initial round of RT-PCR targeting the TCR CDR3 relied on the HTBI primer set. TCRdb re-called the multiplex PCR reads through MiXCR, storing one row per CDR3 protein. The top ten hold roughly a third of the sample, which has around 690,000 distinct CDR3 sequences, roughly 20% seen once. The sample was blood. These receptors came from a man aged 25-45 years with Graves' ophthalmopathy.

The chain is built from TRBV9 and TRBJ2-7, with 7 bases aligning to TRBD1. Germline CDR1 and CDR2: SGDLS and YYNGEE. V trimming: 3 bases; J trimming: 6 bases; junction bases outside the gene matches: 9. The CDR3 has 14 residues. Here the CDR3 DNA reads TGTGCCAGCAGCGGAGAGGGACAGTCGCTCGAGCAGTACTTC. It codes for CASSGEGQSLEQYF.

This clonotype was seen ten or more times. The rearrangement uses TRBV20-1 and TRBJ2-1; 15 nucleotides match TRBD2. There are 15 residues in the CDR3. The V gene end was trimmed by 3 bases and the J gene end by 4 bases; junction bases not matched to a gene: 1. Germline V gives CDR1 DFQATT, CDR2 SNEGSKA (reference sequence). CDR3 residues: CSASGTSGRYNEQFF. CDR3 sequence (DNA): TGCAGTGCTAGCGGGACTAGCGGGAGGTACAATGAGCAGTTCTTC.

This chain links TRBV19 with TRBJ1-4; no clear D gene. The CDR3 contains 15 residues. Germline-derived CDR1 and CDR2 are LNHDA and SQIVND (reference sequence). The V and J ends lost 7 bases and 8 bases respectively, with 20 bases between them. CDR3 bases: TGTGCCAGTAATGAGGTGGCCGTCGGAGAGGAAAAACTGTTTTTT. Translation gives CASNEVAVGEEKLFF.

Only a few counts were recorded for this clonotype. J is TRBJ2-2 and V is TRBV12-5; 7 nucleotides line up with TRBD2. With 6 bases clipped from V and 4 bases from J, the junction kept 2 bases outside the gene matches. This CDR3 has 13 amino acids. CDR1 LGHNT and CDR2 FRNRAP come from the germline V gene. In DNA, the CDR3 is TGTGCTAGTGGGGGGGGGACCACCGGGGAGCTGTTTTTT. It is translated as CASGGGTTGELFF.

There are many counts of this clonotype. The J gene is TRBJ2-7, the V gene TRBV28; D is uncertain. V dropped 5 bases and J dropped 1 base, with 9 bases sitting between them. This CDR3 is 13 amino acids long. CDR1 MDHEN and CDR2 SYDVKM come from the germline V gene. CDR3 region: CASSRGKSYEQYF. CDR3 coding DNA: TGTGCCAGCAGTCGAGGAAAATCCTACGAGCAGTACTTC.

This clonotype was detected ten times or more. The chain combines TRBV2 with TRBJ2-7, with unresolved D. Trimming shortened V by 6 bases and J by 2 bases, and 8 bases separated the two germline ends. CDR1 SNHLY and CDR2 FYNNEI come from the germline V gene. CDR3 size: 12 residues. This CDR3 is CASRQVPYEQYF. The CDR3 nucleotides read TGTGCCAGCAGGCAGGTGCCCTACGAGCAGTACTTC.

This clonotype was seen a handful of times. The J gene is TRBJ2-1, the V gene TRBV29-1, with 15 bases that match TRBD2. Trimming removed 4 bases from V and 4 bases from J; junction bases left unmatched: 5. The V gene's germline CDR1 is SQVTM and CDR2 ANQGSEA. The CDR3 runs to 16 residues. CDR3 in DNA: TGCAGCGTTGGAAGGACTAGCGGGAGGGTATACAATGAGCAGTTCTTC. As protein: CSVGRTSGRVYNEQFF.

CDR3 loop: CASSPILKRGLLTDTQYF. CDR3 DNA: TGTGCCAGCAGCCCAATATTGAAGCGGGGACTTCTCACAGATACGCAGTATTTT. The chain has TRBV7-2 and TRBJ2-3; 7 bases fit TRBD2. With V trimmed by 5 bases and J by 2 bases, 16 bases remained unmatched. The CDR3 covers 18 residues. The germline V gene has CDR1 SGHTA and CDR2 FQGNSA.